These 28 T cell receptor beta chains were all obtained from the same sample, sequenced in a study of blood T cell repertoires in COVID-19. This table comes from immunoSEQ multiplex PCR, and its TCRdb copy is limited to in-frame clones, with some not included. Of about 100,000 clones listed, approximately 86% are singletons. The specimen sequenced was peripheral blood. These receptors were taken from a man aged 50 to 60 with active or convalescent COVID-19.

This chain joins TRBV6-2 or TRBV6-3 and TRBJ2-5; TRBD2 is a possible D gene (6 bases). V was pared by 2 bases and J by 1 base, with 14 bases between. Germline V lookup: CDR1 MNHEY, CDR2 SVGEGT. This CDR3 has 16 residues. The CDR3 coding sequence is TGTGCCAGCAGTTACCAGGGAGCGGGCCCCCAAGAGACCCAGTACTTC. Encoded protein: CASSYQGAGPQETQYF.

This chain links TRBV11-1 with TRBJ2-7; 10 bases line up with TRBD1. CDR3 size: 14 residues. V lost 5 bases, J lost 3 bases, and 4 bases stayed unmatched. Germline V lookup: CDR1 SGHAT, CDR2 FQDESV (reference sequence). Here the CDR3 DNA reads TGTGCCAGCAGCCACCGGGACAGGGGCTACGAGCAGTACTTC. Its protein is CASSHRDRGYEQYF.

V is TRBV9 and J is TRBJ2-7, with 7 bases matching TRBD2. The CDR3 is made up of 15 amino acids. Trimming removed 0 bases from V and 0 bases from J; junction bases left unmatched: 3. Per the germline V gene, CDR1 is SGDLS and CDR2 is YYNGEE. Here the CDR3 DNA reads TGTGCCAGCAGCGTAGGGGGGACTAACTCCTACGAGCAGTACTTC. It translates to CASSVGGTNSYEQYF.

The rearrangement uses TRBV3-1 (or the pseudogene TRBV3-2) and TRBJ1-4; no clear D. Germline V gene sequence: CDR1 LGHDT, CDR2 YNNKEL (reference sequence). The CDR3 sequence is 14 residues long. Deletions cut 4 bases from V and 0 bases from J, with 6 bases between. DNA for the CDR3: TGTGCCAGCAGCCTCAGTGCAACTAATGAAAAACTGTTTTTT. This translates into CASSLSATNEKLFF.

The rearrangement joins TRBV5-1 to TRBJ2-5; D perhaps matches TRBD2 (5 bases). The V gene lost 0 bases and the J gene lost 0 bases, with 6 bases spanning the gap. CDR1 and CDR2 from the germline V gene are SGHRS and YFSETQ. The CDR3 covers 14 residues. The CDR3 reads CASSLVSDQETQYF. In DNA form, the CDR3 reads TGCGCCAGCAGCTTGGTTAGCGACCAAGAGACCCAGTACTTC.

This chain connects TRBV3-1 (or the pseudogene TRBV3-2) to TRBJ2-7, with D maybe TRBD2 (5 bases). Germline CDR1 LGHDT, CDR2 YNNKEL (reference sequence). This CDR3 spans 17 amino acids. Trimming took off 1 base at V and 7 bases at J, with 23 bases between the two ends. This chain's CDR3 is CASSQVGFFGLTLEQYF. CDR3 DNA: TGTGCCAGCAGCCAAGTCGGTTTCTTCGGACTTACCCTGGAGCAGTACTTC.

This clone rates as medium-sized. CDR3 DNA: TGCGCCAGCAGTGAGGCGGGAGATGGCACAGATACGCAGTATTTT. This encodes CASSEAGDGTDTQYF. This chain joins TRBV10-1 and TRBJ2-3, with TRBD2 matching 7 bases. From germline, CDR1 is WNHNN and CDR2 SYGVQD (reference sequence). J was trimmed by 1 base and V by 2 bases; bases with no gene match: 3. The CDR3 loop spans 15 amino acids.

This clone has more than one count but fewer than ten. The chain links TRBV7-3 to TRBJ2-1, with D tentatively TRBD2 (6 bases). The CDR3 contains 16 residues. With 0 bases removed from V and 1 base from J, the gap between germline ends came to 10 bases. The germline CDR1 and CDR2 sequences are SGHTA and FQGTGA. CDR3 in amino acids: CASSLTGSGSYNEQFF. The CDR3 nucleotides are TGTGCCAGCAGCTTAACGGGTAGCGGATCCTACAATGAGCAGTTCTTC. The whole variable domain, remainder taken from reference TRBV7-3 and TRBJ2-1, is GAGVSQTPSNKVTEKGKYVELRCDPISGHTALYWYRQSLGQGPEFLIYFQGTGAADDSGLPNDRFFAVRPEGSVSTLKIQRTERGDSAVYLCASSLTGSGSYNEQFFGPGTRLTVL.

This chain uses TRBV5-5 with TRBJ1-3; D is uncertain. This CDR3 comprises 16 residues. Germline CDR1 is SGHKS and CDR2 is YYEKEE (reference sequence). Trimming left V 7 bases short and J 0 bases short, with 17 bases between. The CDR3 DNA is TGTGCCAGCCATATCAGCGCGGCAAGCTCTGGAAACACCATATATTTT. Translation: CASHISAASSGNTIYF. The variable domain in full, with the rest retrieved from reference TRBV5-5 and TRBJ1-3, is DAGVTQSPTHLIKTRGQQVTLRCSPISGHKSVSWYQQVLGQGPQFIFQYYEKEERGRGNFPDRFSARQFPNYSSELNVNALLLGDSALYLCASHISAASSGNTIYFGEGSWLTVV.

J is TRBJ1-4 and V is TRBV30; TRBD1 matches at 8 bases. J was trimmed by 7 bases and V by 1 base; bases with no gene match: 11. CDR1 is GTSNPN and CDR2 is SVGIG in the germline V gene (reference sequence). The CDR3 consists of 16 residues. CDR3 sequence (DNA): TGTGCCTGGAGTGCCTCCGCCAGGGGGCAGGGTGAAAAACTGTTTTTT. Amino acid sequence: CAWSASARGQGEKLFF.

The V call is TRBV19, the J call TRBJ1-5, with 7 positions matching TRBD1. CDR1 LNHDA and CDR2 SQIVND come from the germline V gene (reference sequence). The V segment lost 7 bases and the J segment 5 bases; nucleotides outside the gene matches: 11. This CDR3 comprises 15 residues. The CDR3 sequence: CASNRVRQGDQPQHF. The CDR3 DNA reads as TGTGCCAGTAATCGGGTTAGGCAGGGGGATCAGCCCCAGCATTTT. The full variable domain, with the rest looked up from reference TRBV19 and TRBJ1-5, is DGGITQSPKYLFRKEGQNVTLSCEQNLNHDAMYWYRQDPGQGLRLIYYSQIVNDFQKGDIAEGYSVSREKKESFPLTVTSAQKNPTAFYLCASNRVRQGDQPQHFGDGTRLSIL.

The chain joins TRBV7-6 to TRBJ2-1; D ambiguous. V was pared by 5 bases and J by 0 bases, with 14 bases between. The length of the CDR3 is 16 residues. The V gene's germline CDR1 is SGHVS and CDR2 FNYEAQ. CDR3: CASSRGEWSSYNEQFF. For the CDR3, the DNA is TGTGCCAGCAGCCGCGGCGAATGGAGCTCCTACAATGAGCAGTTCTTC.

The rearrangement uses TRBV11-2 and TRBJ2-5, with D perhaps TRBD2 (6 bases). This CDR3 is 14 amino acids long. V was pared by 5 bases and J by 3 bases, with 13 bases between. Germline V gene sequence: CDR1 SGHAT, CDR2 FQNNGV. The CDR3 coding sequence is TGTGCCAGCAGCCCGAGGGACTCAGAAGAGACCCAGTACTTC. It encodes CASSPRDSEETQYF.

This clone has more than one count but fewer than ten. The rearrangement links TRBV19 to TRBJ1-5, with 9 bases lining up with TRBD1. V lost 6 bases to trimming and J lost 1 base; unmatched junction nucleotides: 4. Germline lookup yields CDR1 LNHDA and CDR2 SQIVND (reference sequence). The CDR3 is 15 residues long. CDR3 sequence (DNA): TGTGCCAGTAGGGACAGGGGACAGAGCAATCAGCCCCAGCATTTT. Encoded protein: CASRDRGQSNQPQHF. The full variable domain, completed using reference TRBV19 and TRBJ1-5, is DGGITQSPKYLFRKEGQNVTLSCEQNLNHDAMYWYRQDPGQGLRLIYYSQIVNDFQKGDIAEGYSVSREKKESFPLTVTSAQKNPTAFYLCASRDRGQSNQPQHFGDGTRLSIL.

CDR3 protein: CASRPGRSHSYEQYF. The CDR3 nucleotides read TGTGCCAGCAGGCCCGGGAGGAGTCACTCCTACGAGCAGTACTTC. V and J are TRBV6-5 and TRBJ2-7, with 7 bases fitting TRBD2. The germline CDR1 and CDR2 sequences are MNHEY and SVGAGI. V was pared by 6 bases and J by 0 bases, with 8 bases of the junction left unmatched. The CDR3 extends over 15 amino acids.

This chain connects TRBV30 to TRBJ2-7, with TRBD1 matching 8 bases. Germline lookup yields CDR1 GTSNPN and CDR2 SVGIG (reference sequence). This CDR3 comprises 14 residues. Trimming cost V 5 bases and J 5 bases; bases outside gene matches: 11. DNA for the CDR3: TGTGCCTGGGTCCCCCGGACAGGGCTCGACGAGCAGTACTTC. This translates into CAWVPRTGLDEQYF.

The V and J genes are TRBV4-1 and TRBJ2-1; 8 bases match TRBD2. The germline CDR1 and CDR2 sequences are MGHRA and YSYEKL. V was pared by 1 base and J by 8 bases, with 10 bases of the junction left unmatched. The CDR3 sequence is 16 residues long. CDR3 in DNA: TGCGCCAGCAGCCAAGGAGTAGCGGGATTCTTCGATGAGCAGTTCTTC. This codes for CASSQGVAGFFDEQFF.

The V call is TRBV28, the J call TRBJ1-5, with D perhaps matching TRBD1 (5 bases). The V end lost 7 bases, the J end lost 2 bases, and 9 bases lay between the germline ends. This CDR3 is 13 amino acids long. Germline-derived CDR1 and CDR2 are MDHEN and SYDVKM. In DNA, the CDR3 is TGTGCCAGCATCGAACAGGGCAATCAGCCCCAGCATTTT. Protein product: CASIEQGNQPQHF.

The V and J genes are TRBV5-1 and TRBJ1-5, with D possibly being TRBD1 (5 bases). This CDR3 contains 15 residues. Trimming removed 0 bases from V and 2 bases from J, with 9 bases in between. Per the germline V gene, CDR1 is SGHRS and CDR2 is YFSETQ. CDR3 loop: CASSLGSGRNQPQHF. The CDR3, as DNA: TGCGCCAGCAGCTTGGGATCAGGGCGCAATCAGCCCCAGCATTTT.

The CDR3 is CASAQAGYGYTF. The DNA of the CDR3 is TGTGCCAGCGCGCAGGCCGGCTATGGCTACACCTTC. V usage is TRBV28 and J usage is TRBJ1-2; D gene unclear. Trimming removed 8 bases at V and 4 bases at J, with 11 bases between. This CDR3 is 12 amino acids long. Germline V CDR1 and CDR2: MDHEN, SYDVKM.

The V call is TRBV15, the J call TRBJ1-1; D might be TRBD1 (6 bases). The CDR3 loop spans 15 amino acids. Germline CDR1 is LNHNV and CDR2 is YYDKDF (reference sequence). Trimming cost V 3 bases and J 5 bases, with 16 bases left between them. This CDR3 is CATSSFQGSGTEAFF. DNA of the CDR3: TGTGCCACCAGCAGCTTCCAGGGGTCGGGGACTGAAGCTTTCTTT.

The chain employs TRBV18 and TRBJ2-3, with 8 bases identical to TRBD2. Losses at the gene ends were 3 bases for V and 4 bases for J; bases not matched to a gene: 6. The germline gives CDR1 KGHSH, CDR2 LQKENI. This CDR3 contains 15 residues. CDR3 in DNA: TGTGCCAGCTCACCGGAGCGGGAGAGGTCAGATACGCAGTATTTT. Residues: CASSPERERSDTQYF. Complete variable domain (other parts from reference TRBV18 and TRBJ2-3): NAGVMQNPRHLVRRRGQEARLRCSPMKGHSHVYWYRQLPEEGLKFMVYLQKENIIDESGMPKERFSAEFPKEGPSILRIQQVVRGDSAAYFCASSPERERSDTQYFGPGTRLTVL.

The V gene is TRBV6-5, the J gene TRBJ2-5, with TRBD2 matching over 8 bases. The CDR3 contains 15 residues. The V segment lost 8 bases and the J segment 5 bases; nucleotides outside the gene matches: 13. From germline, CDR1 is MNHEY and CDR2 SVGAGI. CDR3 protein: CASQTLAGSGETQYF. In nucleotides, the CDR3 is TGTGCCAGCCAGACGTTAGCGGGAAGTGGGGAGACCCAGTACTTC.

CDR3 nucleotides: TGTGCCAGCAGCGCTCTAGCGGGGAACACCGGGGAGCTGTTTTTT. It encodes CASSALAGNTGELFF. The rearrangement uses TRBV7-9 and TRBJ2-2; TRBD2 agrees at 8 bases. Germline V gene data show CDR1 as SEHNR and CDR2 as FQNEAQ (reference sequence). The CDR3 loop spans 15 amino acids. V dropped 5 bases and J dropped 1; count of bases not matched to a gene: 3.

The table lists this clone with a count of one. The V call is TRBV24-1, the J call TRBJ1-1; D is unresolved. The germline CDR1 and CDR2 sequences are KGHDR and SFDVKD. Trimming pared 7 bases from V and 4 bases from J, leaving 12 bases between. The CDR3 has 13 residues. The CDR3 loop is CATSRRGSTEAFF. CDR3 nucleotide sequence: TGTGCCACCAGCCGCCGGGGTTCCACTGAAGCTTTCTTT.

The chain combines TRBV5-1 with TRBJ1-4; 7 nucleotides agree with TRBD1. J was trimmed by 2 bases and V by 3 bases; bases with no gene match: 4. The CDR3 loop spans 15 amino acids. The germline V gene has CDR1 SGHRS and CDR2 YFSETQ. CDR3 amino acids: CASSSTGVTNEKLFF. Written as DNA, the CDR3 is TGCGCCAGCAGCTCCACAGGGGTCACTAATGAAAAACTGTTTTTT.

The DNA for the CDR3 is TGCGCCAGCAGCGCGACAGGGCATAACTATGGCTACACCTTC. Translating it yields CASSATGHNYGYTF. This chain uses TRBV5-1 with TRBJ1-2, with 7 bases lining up with TRBD1. Germline V gene sequence: CDR1 SGHRS, CDR2 YFSETQ. The CDR3 has 14 amino acids. V lost 4 bases to trimming and J lost 1 base; unmatched junction nucleotides: 4.

This clone occurred once. The chain is built from TRBV5-1 and TRBJ2-1; a possible D gene is TRBD2 (5 bases). The V gene lost 0 bases and the J gene lost 1 base, with 8 bases spanning the gap. This CDR3 spans 15 amino acids. In germline, CDR1 is SGHRS, CDR2 YFSETQ. CDR3 nucleotides: TGCGCCAGCAGCTTGGACGGGAATTCCTACAATGAGCAGTTCTTC. The encoded protein is CASSLDGNSYNEQFF.